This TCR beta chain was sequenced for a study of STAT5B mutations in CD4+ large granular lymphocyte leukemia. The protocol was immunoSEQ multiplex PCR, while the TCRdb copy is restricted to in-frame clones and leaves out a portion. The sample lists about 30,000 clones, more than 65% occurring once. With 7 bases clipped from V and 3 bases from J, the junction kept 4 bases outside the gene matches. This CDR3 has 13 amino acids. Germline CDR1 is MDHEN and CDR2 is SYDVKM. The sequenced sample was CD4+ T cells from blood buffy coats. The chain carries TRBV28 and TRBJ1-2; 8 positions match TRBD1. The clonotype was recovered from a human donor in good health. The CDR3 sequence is CASNTGGHYGYTF. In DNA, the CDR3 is TGTGCCAGCAATACAGGGGGACACTATGGCTACACCTTC.